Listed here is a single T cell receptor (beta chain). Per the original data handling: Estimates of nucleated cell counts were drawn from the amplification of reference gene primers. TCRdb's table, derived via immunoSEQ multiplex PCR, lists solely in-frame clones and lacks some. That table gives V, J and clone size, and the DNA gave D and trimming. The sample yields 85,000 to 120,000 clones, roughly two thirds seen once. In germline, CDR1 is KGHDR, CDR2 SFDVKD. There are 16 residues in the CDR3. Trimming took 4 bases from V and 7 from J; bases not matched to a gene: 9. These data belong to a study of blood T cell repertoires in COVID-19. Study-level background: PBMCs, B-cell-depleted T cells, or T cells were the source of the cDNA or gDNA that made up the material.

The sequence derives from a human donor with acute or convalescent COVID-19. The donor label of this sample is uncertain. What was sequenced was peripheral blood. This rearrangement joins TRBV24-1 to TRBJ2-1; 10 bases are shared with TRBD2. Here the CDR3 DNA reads TGTGCCACCAGTGACCTAACTAGCGGGGTGGGTAATGAGCAGTTCTTC. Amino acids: CATSDLTSGVGNEQFF.